The 2 T cell receptor beta chains presented below share a single source sample, sequenced in a study of T cells in Graves' hyperthyroidism and ophthalmopathy. TCR beta CDR3 regions were amplified from RNA transcripts. HTBI primers were the set used in a first-round RT-PCR of the TCR CDR3. One entry per CDR3 protein results from TCRdb running MiXCR on the multiplex PCR reads. This table has a few hundred thousand distinct CDR3 sequences, about 16% appearing once. Material for sequencing was blood. The receptors shown here come from a middle-aged woman with Graves' ophthalmopathy.

The chain combines TRBV20-1 with TRBJ2-1; D perhaps matches TRBD2 (5 bases). CDR3 size: 15 residues. CDR1 and CDR2 from the germline V gene are DFQATT and SNEGSKA (reference sequence). V dropped 0 bases and J dropped 6 bases, with 15 bases sitting between them. The CDR3 sequence is CSAREVASRINEQFF. The CDR3 coding sequence is TGCAGTGCTAGAGAGGTGGCTAGCCGGATCAATGAGCAGTTCTTC.

This clonotype was observed many times. The chain is built from TRBV6-1 and TRBJ2-7, with D perhaps matching TRBD1 or TRBD2 (5 bases each). Trimming stripped 10 bases from V and 0 bases from J, with 19 bases between. The CDR3 runs to 15 residues. Looked up from germline, CDR1 is MNHNS and CDR2 is SASEGT. The CDR3 nucleotides are TGTGCCACCATGGGGCGAGGGAAGAGCTCCTACGAGCAGTACTTC. Translating gives CATMGRGKSSYEQYF.